What follows are 21 T cell receptor beta chains derived from one specimen sequenced in a study of immune heterogeneity within non-small cell lung tumors. With 32 V and 13 J primers, multiplex PCR amplified the TCR beta CDR3. TCRdb re-analysed the multiplex PCR reads in MiXCR, keeping a single row per CDR3 protein. The sample lists 10,000 to 15,000 distinct CDR3 sequences; about 23% were seen once. Template material for each sample was 550 to 650 ng of bulk tumor genomic DNA. Biopsies, several per primary tumor and spaced far apart, were collected during surgery. Enrolled individuals presented with untreated, newly diagnosed non-small cell lung cancer and received curative surgery. Sequenced: lung tumor tissue. The origin of the receptors is a man aged 50-60 years with non-small cell lung cancer.

There are many counts of this clonotype. The chain joins TRBV5-1 to TRBJ2-5; D possibly corresponds to TRBD1 (5 bases). Trimming shortened V by 1 base and J by 3 bases, and 10 bases separated the two germline ends. The CDR3 contains 14 residues. Germline values: CDR1 SGHRS, CDR2 YFSETQ. CDR3 sequence reads: CASSLPTEKETQYF. The CDR3 DNA reads TGCGCCAGCAGCTTGCCGACAGAAAAAGAGACCCAGTACTTC.

This clonotype was counted many times. The chain has TRBV7-3 and TRBJ2-2, with a tentative D call TRBD1 (6 bases). CDR3 length equals 13 residues. Germline lookup yields CDR1 SGHTA and CDR2 FQGTGA. Trimming took off 4 bases at V and 7 bases at J, with 10 bases between the two ends. The DNA of the CDR3 is TGTGCCAGCAGCTCCCACAGGGACGGGGAGCTGTTTTTT. Protein: CASSSHRDGELFF.

This clonotype was seen a few times. The chain couples TRBV7-9 to TRBJ2-2, with D tentatively TRBD1 or TRBD2 (5 bases each). The germline V gene has CDR1 SEHNR and CDR2 FQNEAQ (reference sequence). The V end lost 4 bases, the J end lost 5 bases, and 8 bases lay between the germline ends. The CDR3 spans 13 residues. In DNA form, the CDR3 reads TGTGCCAGCAGCTCGGGGCATACCGGGGAGCTGTTTTTT. It is translated as CASSSGHTGELFF.

The sample holds many counts of this clonotype. This chain uses TRBV10-3 with TRBJ2-2; possibly TRBD2 for D (5 bases). The V gene lost 0 bases and the J gene lost 6 bases, with 11 bases spanning the gap. This CDR3 region has 15 residues. CDR1 is ENHRY and CDR2 is SYGVKD in the germline V gene. CDR3: CAISESAAAAGELFF. CDR3 in DNA: TGTGCCATCAGTGAGTCCGCAGCGGCCGCCGGGGAGCTGTTTTTT.

This clonotype is medium-sized in the sample. The J gene is TRBJ1-1, the V gene TRBV29-1, with D unclear. The germline V gene has CDR1 SQVTM and CDR2 ANQGSEA. This CDR3 spans 12 amino acids. Deletions cut 4 bases from V and 0 bases from J, with 6 bases between. The chain's CDR3 is CSVGQLNTEAFF. CDR3 coding DNA: TGCAGCGTTGGGCAGCTGAACACTGAAGCTTTCTTT.

This clonotype is termed medium-sized. The chain employs TRBV7-2 and TRBJ2-2; the match to TRBD2 covers 12 bases. The CDR3 is 15 amino acids. CDR1 and CDR2 (germline): SGHTA, FQGNSA. The V segment lost 7 bases and the J segment 2 bases; nucleotides outside the gene matches: 2. In DNA, the CDR3 is TGTGCCAGCAAAGGACTAGCGGGAAACACCGGGGAGCTGTTTTTT. This encodes CASKGLAGNTGELFF. The variable domain in full, completed from reference TRBV7-2 and TRBJ2-2, reads GAGVSQSPSNKVTEKGKDVELRCDPISGHTALYWYRQSLGQGLEFLIYFQGNSAPDKSGLPSDRFSAERTGGSVSTLTIQRTQQEDSAVYLCASKGLAGNTGELFFGEGSRLTVL.

This clonotype has just a few counts. Given a much more abundant clone one base away, this may be a read error. The J gene is TRBJ1-5, the V gene TRBV20-1; D uncertain. This CDR3 is built from 16 residues. Germline assignment: CDR1 DFQATT and CDR2 SNEGSKA (reference sequence). Trimming took 7 bases from V and 2 from J, leaving 21 bases between them. The CDR3 DNA reads TGCAGTGATGGCCTTCCCGGGGTGACCGGCAATCAGCCCCAGCATTTT. This encodes CSDGLPGVTGNQPQHF.

This clonotype was counted many times. The chain combines TRBV19 with TRBJ1-1; a weak D match, TRBD1 (6 bases). Looked up from germline, CDR1 is LNHDA and CDR2 is SQIVND (reference sequence). V lost 7 bases and J lost 3, with 15 bases in between. The CDR3 contains 14 residues. The CDR3 DNA reads as TGTGCCAGTATGGTATGGGGGGCGGACACTGAAGCTTTCTTT. As protein: CASMVWGADTEAFF.

Of note for this clonotype: Being one base from a much bigger clone, this may be a read error. The chain is built from TRBV5-5 and TRBJ1-5; TRBD1 agrees at 10 bases. The CDR3 totals 15 residues. Looked up from germline, CDR1 is SGHKS and CDR2 is YYEKEE (reference sequence). Trimming cost V 4 bases and J 4 bases; bases outside gene matches: 5. CDR3 sequence reads: CASSRTGGRNQPQHF. The CDR3 DNA reads as TGTGCCAGCAGCCGGACAGGGGGTAGAAATCAGCCCCAGCATTTT.

In this sample, this clonotype turned up many times. Here the CDR3 reads CSAPDRRSSYEQYF. The CDR3 DNA is TGCAGTGCACCGGACAGGCGTAGTTCCTACGAGCAGTACTTC. This chain connects TRBV20-1 to TRBJ2-7, with TRBD1 matching 7 bases. The germline V gene has CDR1 DFQATT and CDR2 SNEGSKA (reference sequence). The CDR3 runs 14 residues. V lost 6 bases and J lost 1; bases outside the gene matches: 9.

On this clonotype: Being one base from a much bigger clone, this may be a read error. The V gene is TRBV9, the J gene TRBJ1-2; no clear D. Per the germline V gene, CDR1 is SGDLS and CDR2 is YYNGEE. This CDR3 region has 14 residues. The CDR3 loop is CASSVEAGGYDYTF. CDR3 coding DNA: TGTGCCAGCAGCGTAGAGGCAGGAGGCTATGACTACACCTTC.

The CDR3 region is CASSSGGVNNSPLHF. DNA of the CDR3: TGTGCCAGCAGCTCAGGGGGAGTCAATAATTCACCCCTCCACTTT. The rearrangement joins TRBV9 to TRBJ1-6; 7 bases are shared with TRBD1. Germline loops: CDR1 SGDLS, CDR2 YYNGEE. CDR3 length: 15 amino acids. The junction had 6 bases not matched to a gene; V was cut back by 4 bases and J by 5 bases. The complete variable domain, with remaining parts taken from reference TRBV9 and TRBJ1-6, reads DSGVTQTPKHLITATGQRVTLRCSPRSGDLSVYWYQQSLDQGLQFLIQYYNGEERAKGNILERFSAQQFPDLHSELNLSSLELGDSALYFCASSSGGVNNSPLHFGNGTRLTVT.

This clonotype was seen ten or more times. The chain combines TRBV29-1 with TRBJ2-2; D unresolved. Trimming pared 2 bases from V and 6 bases from J, leaving 13 bases between. Per germline, CDR1 SQVTM and CDR2 ANQGSEA. The CDR3 runs to 14 residues. CDR3 protein: CSVENGRRPGELFF. The CDR3 region has the DNA TGCAGCGTTGAAAATGGCAGACGTCCCGGGGAGCTGTTTTTT.

This clonotype was seen more than once but under ten times. This sequence joins TRBV4-2 and TRBJ2-7, with 11 bases fitting TRBD1. This CDR3 comprises 18 residues. Trimming removed 3 bases from V and 7 bases from J; junction bases left unmatched: 17. The V gene's germline CDR1 is LGHNA and CDR2 YNFKEQ. The CDR3 DNA reads TGTGCCAGCAGCCAGTATACCGGGACAGGGGGGATGACGGGAGAGCAGTACTTC. Translated, it gives CASSQYTGTGGMTGEQYF.

This clonotype has ten or more counts. The rearrangement uses TRBV25-1 and TRBJ1-2; possibly TRBD1 for D (5 bases). The CDR3 totals 15 residues. From germline, CDR1 is MGHDK and CDR2 SYGVNS. The V gene lost 2 bases and the J gene lost 4 bases, with 14 bases spanning the gap. Written as DNA, the CDR3 is TGTGCCAGCAGTGAACAGGGAACAGTCTCCTATGGCTACACCTTC. Translating gives CASSEQGTVSYGYTF.

In its sample, this clonotype ranks as medium-sized. This chain connects TRBV28 to TRBJ1-2; 9 bases agree with TRBD1. V lost 4 bases, J lost 4 bases, and 10 bases stayed unmatched. Germline loops: CDR1 MDHEN, CDR2 SYDVKM. The CDR3 consists of 16 residues. The CDR3 region has the DNA TGTGCCAGCAGTTCGGGCGCAGGACAGGGGATCTATGGCTACACCTTC. Amino acids: CASSSGAGQGIYGYTF.

This clonotype was recorded only once. The chain has TRBV19 and TRBJ1-5; D call uncertain. The CDR3 length is 14 residues. From germline, CDR1 is LNHDA and CDR2 SQIVND (reference sequence). Trimming stripped 1 base from V and 4 bases from J, with 8 bases between. This CDR3 reads CASSIGGFNQPQHF. The CDR3 nucleotides read TGTGCCAGTAGTATAGGGGGTTTTAATCAGCCCCAGCATTTT.

Sample share makes this clonotype medium-sized. This chain links TRBV2 with TRBJ1-6; D is ambiguous. The germline V gene has CDR1 SNHLY and CDR2 FYNNEI. This CDR3 is 13 amino acids long. V was cut by 3 bases and J by 8 bases, with 8 bases left in between. The CDR3 nucleotides are TGTGCCAGCAGTGATTTTAGGGATTCACCCCTCCACTTT. Translated, it gives CASSDFRDSPLHF.

Ten or more counts support this clonotype. The rearrangement uses TRBV11-2 and TRBJ2-3, with no clear D. Germline V CDR1 and CDR2: SGHAT, FQNNGV. V dropped 1 base and J dropped 4 bases, with 9 bases sitting between them. The CDR3 extends over 14 amino acids. The CDR3 DNA sequence: TGTGCCAGCAGCTTAGGACGTGGTGCAGATACGCAGTATTTT. Its translation: CASSLGRGADTQYF.

This clonotype was recorded many times. The V call is TRBV10-1, the J call TRBJ2-3, with unresolved D. The CDR3 length is 12 residues. The V gene's germline CDR1 is WNHNN and CDR2 SYGVQD (reference sequence). The V end was cut by 4 bases, the J end by 4 bases, with 6 bases between. CDR3 coding DNA: TGCGCCAGCAGTGGCAGTTCAGATACGCAGTATTTT. Translated: CASSGSSDTQYF.

Notes on this clonotype: A single base separates this from a much larger clone, so it may be a read error. V usage is TRBV19 and J usage is TRBJ1-2, with a tentative D call TRBD1 (6 bases). The CDR3 runs to 14 residues. The V gene's germline CDR1 is LNHDA and CDR2 SQIVND (reference sequence). The CDR3 DNA is TGTGCCAGTACCATTGCGACAGGACCCTATGGCTACAACTTC. It yields the protein CASTIATGPYGYNF. Full variable domain (remainder filled in from reference TRBV19 and TRBJ1-2): DGGITQSPKYLFRKEGQNVTLSCEQNLNHDAMYWYRQDPGQGLRLIYYSQIVNDFQKGDIAEGYSVSREKKESFPLTVTSAQKNPTAFYLCASTIATGPYGYNFGSGTRLTVV.